Sequencing of this TCR beta chain was carried out in a study of blood T cell repertoires in COVID-19. About the study: Spain, Italy and the United States supplied samples that represented acute and convalescent COVID-19. The cDNA or gDNA used as material had been derived from T cells, B-cell-depleted T cells, or PBMCs.

Original data processing: Reference gene primer amplification in the assay estimated nucleated cell counts. Some clones are missing from TCRdb's copy, which holds only in-frame ones; the method was immunoSEQ multiplex PCR. That table supplies the V and J calls and clone size; D and trimming were determined from the DNA. The table has 84,000 or so clones, about 83% seen once. The table lists this clone with many counts. This CDR3 comprises 17 residues. V was clipped by 5 bases and J by 0 bases; unmatched bases: 13. CDR1 and CDR2 (germline): SEHNR, FQNEAQ (reference sequence). The V gene is TRBV7-9, the J gene TRBJ2-7; 7 bases match TRBD2. The receptor comes from a man aged 65 to 79 with COVID-19, enrolled during active disease. Sequencing used peripheral blood. The CDR3 coding sequence is TGTGCCAGCAGCCCGAGCGGGACCTTTTCCCCCTCCTACGAGCAGTACTTC. Encoded protein: CASSPSGTFSPSYEQYF.